The clone carrying this T cell receptor beta chain has just a few counts. What it binds is not known. The data originate from a study of beta chain features in type 1 diabetes. Looking at the study overall: The study found patients and healthy donors alike in age, gender and cell yields. Study-wide findings and caveats: Shortening that was moderate but significant affected the TCRB CDR3s of Type 1 diabetes patients in all four CD4+ subsets.

Of the isolated RNA, all was reverse transcribed, and so the sequenced material was expressed TCRB transcripts. TCRdb's table, derived via immunoSEQ multiplex PCR, lists solely in-frame clones and lacks some. The repertoire holds hundreds of thousands of clones, with roughly an eighth as singletons. In germline, CDR1 is SGDLS, CDR2 YYNGEE. V gave up 4 bases and J gave up 10 bases; unmatched junction bases: 16. The CDR3 is 15 amino acids. Material for sequencing was naive CD4+ T cells from blood. The chain employs TRBV9 and TRBJ1-1; 7 bases match TRBD1. This TCR derives from a man between 18 and 29 years old with type 1 diabetes. CDR3 sequence: CASSLGTEVIYGAFF. For the CDR3, the DNA is TGTGCCAGCAGCCTTGGGACAGAAGTGATCTATGGAGCTTTCTTT. Variable domain in full (rest from reference TRBV9 and TRBJ1-1): DSGVTQTPKHLITATGQRVTLRCSPRSGDLSVYWYQQSLDQGLQFLIQYYNGEERAKGNILERFSAQQFPDLHSELNLSSLELGDSALYFCASSLGTEVIYGAFFGQGTRLTVV.